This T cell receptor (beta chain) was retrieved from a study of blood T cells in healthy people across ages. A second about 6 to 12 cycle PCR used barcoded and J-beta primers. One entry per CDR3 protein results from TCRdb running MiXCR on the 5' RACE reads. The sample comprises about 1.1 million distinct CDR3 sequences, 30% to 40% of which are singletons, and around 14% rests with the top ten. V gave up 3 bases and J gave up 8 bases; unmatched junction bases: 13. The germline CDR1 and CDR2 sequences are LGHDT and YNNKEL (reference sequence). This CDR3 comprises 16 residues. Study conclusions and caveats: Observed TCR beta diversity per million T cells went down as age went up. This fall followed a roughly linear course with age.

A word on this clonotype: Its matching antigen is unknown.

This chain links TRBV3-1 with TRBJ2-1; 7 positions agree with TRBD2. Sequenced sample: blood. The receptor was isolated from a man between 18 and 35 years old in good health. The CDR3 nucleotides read TGTGCCAGCAGCCAGCGGGGGACTTCCTCTAATCATGAGCAGTTCTTC. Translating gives CASSQRGTSSNHEQFF.